A single sample gave rise to the 13 T cell receptor beta chains below, sequenced in a study of T cell repertoires in cytomegalovirus infection. One entry per CDR3 protein results from TCRdb running MiXCR on the reads. This table holds roughly 720,000 distinct CDR3 sequences, less than 40% found once. The sequencing sample was made of PBMCs. Source of these receptors: a human donor in good health (CMV status not recorded). Some clones in this sample may be carry-over from other donors' samples.

J is TRBJ2-7 and V is TRBV20-1, with 14 bases fitting TRBD2. Germline assignment: CDR1 DFQATT and CDR2 SNEGSKA (reference sequence). The J segment lost 1 base and the V segment lost 5 bases, leaving 1 base of the junction unmatched. This CDR3 is built from 14 residues. CDR3 in amino acids: CSAGTSGGSYEQYF. CDR3 sequence (DNA): TGCAGTGCTGGGACTAGCGGGGGATCCTACGAGCAGTACTTC.

There are a few counts of this clonotype. The chain is built from TRBV6-2 or TRBV6-3 and TRBJ2-1; TRBD2 matches at 13 bases. In germline, CDR1 is MNHEY, CDR2 SVGEGT. V lost 4 bases, J lost 9 bases, and 9 bases stayed unmatched. The CDR3 is 16 residues long. CDR3 nucleotides: TGTGCCAGCAGTTTACTAGCGGGGGGGGAGGTTGGTGAGCAGTTCTTC. It codes for CASSLLAGGEVGEQFF.

The chain employs TRBV7-2 and TRBJ2-7, with 11 nucleotides matching TRBD2. J gave up 1 base and V 4 bases, and 6 bases lay outside the gene matches. Looked up from germline, CDR1 is SGHTA and CDR2 is FQGNSA. CDR3 length equals 16 residues. CDR3 bases: TGTGCCAGCAGCTCGTACGGGACTAGCGGTTCCTACGAGCAGTACTTC. Protein sequence: CASSSYGTSGSYEQYF.

About this clonotype itself: The conserved closing phenylalanine or tryptophan is absent in this CDR3, likely reflecting a read error. The chain links TRBV11-2 to TRBJ2-6; D call uncertain. The length of the CDR3 is 15 residues. Trimming took off 3 bases at V and 0 bases at J, with 6 bases between the two ends. Germline loops: CDR1 SGHAT, CDR2 FQNNGV. CDR3 residues: CASSFDPSGANVLTC. CDR3 nucleotides: TGTGCCAGCAGCTTCGACCCCTCTGGGGCCAACGTCCTGACTTGC.

In its sample, this clonotype was seen many times. The chain is built from TRBV12-3 or TRBV12-4 and TRBJ1-5; 10 bases line up with TRBD1. V trimming: 6 bases; J trimming: 14 bases; junction bases outside the gene matches: 10. This CDR3 contains 13 residues. DNA of the CDR3: TGTGCCAGCAGCCCCACCGGGACAGGGGAAAAGCATTTT. Its protein product is CASSPTGTGEKHF.

This rearrangement joins TRBV13 to TRBJ1-2, with 11 bases identical to TRBD1. V was pared by 4 bases and J by 7 bases, with 5 bases of the junction left unmatched. CDR1 is PRHDT and CDR2 is FYEKMQ in the germline V gene (reference sequence). This CDR3 has 14 amino acids. CDR3 nucleotide sequence: TGTGCCAGCAGCTCCGGGACAGGGGGATTTGGCTACACCTTC. Residues: CASSSGTGGFGYTF.

This clonotype was found once. The chain links TRBV4-1 to TRBJ2-1, with 10 bases that match TRBD2. The germline gives CDR1 MGHRA, CDR2 YSYEKL. Trimming took 0 bases from V and 3 from J; bases not matched to a gene: 5. There are 17 residues in the CDR3. CDR3: CASSQDPIAGGYNEQFF. CDR3 nucleotide sequence: TGCGCCAGCAGCCAAGATCCCATAGCGGGAGGCTACAATGAGCAGTTCTTC.

The V call is TRBV11-2, the J call TRBJ1-3; D not resolved. V was trimmed by 5 bases and J by 4 bases, leaving 9 bases between them. The CDR3 length is 13 residues. Germline CDR1 reads SGHAT; CDR2 reads FQNNGV. DNA of the CDR3: TGTGCCAGCAGCCCTTGGTCGGGAAACACCATATATTTT. Translating it yields CASSPWSGNTIYF.

This clonotype was seen a single time. A read error may be the cause here, since a much bigger clone is one base away. The chain couples TRBV6-6 to TRBJ2-3; D may be TRBD1 or TRBD2 (5 bases each). The V end lost 10 bases, the J end lost 0 bases, and 14 bases lay between the germline ends. The CDR3 length is 14 residues. Germline V lookup: CDR1 MNHNY, CDR2 SVGAGI (reference sequence). The DNA for the CDR3 is TGTGCCAACAGGAGGACGTTGAGCACAGATACGCAGTATTTT. It encodes CANRRTLSTDTQYF.

The chain recombines TRBV5-6 with TRBJ1-5; 8 nucleotides align to TRBD1. Per the germline V gene, CDR1 is SGHDT and CDR2 is YYEEEE. The CDR3 has 14 residues. The J segment lost 7 bases and the V segment lost 4 bases, leaving 7 bases of the junction unmatched. The CDR3 sequence is CASSPGQGQQPQHF. For the CDR3, the DNA is TGTGCCAGCAGCCCCGGACAGGGACAACAGCCCCAGCATTTT. The full variable domain, in which reference TRBV5-6 and TRBJ1-5 provide the parts outside the CDR3, is DAGVTQSPTHLIKTRGQQVTLRCSPKSGHDTVSWYQQALGQGPQFIFQYYEEEERQRGNFPDRFSGHQFPNYSSELNVNALLLGDSALYLCASSPGQGQQPQHFGDGTRLSIL.

The chain recombines TRBV5-6 with TRBJ2-7, with 10 bases that match TRBD2. This CDR3 is 15 amino acids long. Germline-derived CDR1 and CDR2 are SGHDT and YYEEEE. V trimming: 2 bases; J trimming: 2 bases; junction bases outside the gene matches: 4. CDR3 sequence: CASSFVLAGAYEQYF. The CDR3 DNA reads TGTGCCAGCAGCTTTGTCCTAGCGGGGGCCTACGAGCAGTACTTC.

The rearrangement joins TRBV7-8 to TRBJ2-7; TRBD1 might be the D (5 bases). This CDR3 is built from 15 residues. Germline CDR1 and CDR2: SGHVS and FQNEAQ. Trimming cost V 0 bases and J 4 bases, with 13 bases left between them. The CDR3 protein is CASSLAAGMGYEQYF. DNA for the CDR3: TGTGCCAGCAGCTTAGCGGCAGGGATGGGTTACGAGCAGTACTTC.

This clonotype was seen many times. The genes are TRBV12-3 or TRBV12-4 and TRBJ2-1; D remains unclear. The CDR3 runs to 17 residues. The germline V and J ends were trimmed by 2 bases and 0 bases, with 14 bases remaining between them. CDR3 nucleotide sequence: TGTGCCAGCAGTTTATTGCAGGCGCCAAGCTCCTACAATGAGCAGTTCTTC. This gives the protein CASSLLQAPSSYNEQFF.